Each of the 7 T cell receptor beta chains below was sequenced from the same sample in a study of post-analysis software for immune sequencing data. cDNA libraries for TCR beta contained unique molecular identifiers. TCRdb fed the PCR reads into MiXCR, producing one record per CDR3 protein. The repertoire holds 600,000 to 700,000 distinct CDR3 sequences, over 45% seen once, with roughly 12% in the top ten. Broader study findings: About 5 TRBV segments (TRBV5-6, TRBV5-1 and TRBV20-1 among them) occurred more frequently in patients than in controls.

Their antigen targets remain unknown. The specimen was blood. All receptors come from a girl aged 2 to 9 with multiple sclerosis.

The CDR3 protein is CASKSKDKGSYGYTF. The DNA of the CDR3 is TGTGCCAGCAAATCTAAGGACAAGGGGTCCTATGGCTACACCTTC. J is TRBJ1-2 and V is TRBV6-5; TRBD1 is a possible D gene (5 bases). V gave up 7 bases and J gave up 4 bases, with 19 bases separating them. Germline values: CDR1 MNHEY, CDR2 SVGAGI. This CDR3 is built from 15 residues.

The rearrangement uses TRBV12-3 or TRBV12-4 and TRBJ2-1, with D perhaps TRBD2 (6 bases). V was pared by 2 bases and J by 0 bases, with 14 bases between. CDR3 length equals 17 residues. CDR3 sequence reads: CASSLRIRGSSYNEQFF. CDR3 DNA: TGTGCCAGCAGTTTAAGGATCCGGGGGAGCTCCTACAATGAGCAGTTCTTC.

Regarding this clonotype: The junction departs from the called germline gene at one end, perhaps through a read error. This chain connects TRBV4-3 to TRBJ1-2; D ambiguous. This CDR3 comprises 16 residues. The germline gives CDR1 LGHNA, CDR2 YSLEER. In nucleotides, the CDR3 is TGCGCCAGCAGCCAAGGCACCACGCAAGCTAACTATGGCTGCACCTTC. The encoded protein is CASSQGTTQANYGCTF.

This clonotype was counted a single time. The rearrangement joins TRBV6-5 to TRBJ1-4; a possible D gene is TRBD1 (6 bases). The CDR3 extends over 14 amino acids. The V end was cut by 6 bases, the J end by 7 bases, with 15 bases between. Germline V gives CDR1 MNHEY, CDR2 SVGAGI. CDR3 DNA sequence: TGTGCCAGCAGGTCCGGGACACTTATTGAAAAACTGTTTTTT. This codes for CASRSGTLIEKLFF.

The V call is TRBV12-3 or TRBV12-4, the J call TRBJ2-4; weak D call: TRBD2 (5 bases). The CDR3 has 14 amino acids. The V and J ends lost 5 bases and 0 bases respectively, with 8 bases between them. CDR3 region: CASSRGLAKNIQYF. The CDR3 DNA sequence: TGTGCCAGCAGTCGTGGACTAGCCAAAAACATTCAGTACTTC.

This clonotype was recorded a few times. This rearrangement joins TRBV2 to TRBJ2-1, with D uncertain. This CDR3 is built from 11 residues. Trimming removed 0 bases from V and 15 bases from J, with 9 bases in between. Germline CDR1 and CDR2: SNHLY and FYNNEI. DNA for the CDR3: TGTGCCAGCAGTGAAGCCGACTTTGGGTTCTTC. It encodes CASSEADFGFF. The full variable domain, its missing parts supplied by reference TRBV2 and TRBJ2-1, is EPEVTQTPSHQVTQMGQEVILRCVPISNHLYFYWYRQILGQKVEFLVSFYNNEISEKSEIFDDQFSVERPDGSNFTLKIRSTKLEDSAMYFCASSEADFGFFGPGTRLTVL.

The rearrangement joins TRBV3-1 to TRBJ1-2; D is ambiguous. The CDR3 length is 14 residues. Germline CDR1 LGHDT, CDR2 YNNKEL (reference sequence). Trimming took 0 bases from V and 6 from J, leaving 11 bases between them. The CDR3 DNA reads TGTGCCAGCAGCCAAGATAGGAATGGGAATGGCTACACCTTC. It translates to CASSQDRNGNGYTF.